This record looks at one T cell receptor (beta chain) sequence and its context. The V end was cut by 2 bases, the J end by 3 bases, with 8 bases between. Germline CDR1 MDHEN, CDR2 SYDVKM. The CDR3 contains 14 residues. The data originate from a study of blood T cell repertoires in COVID-19. TCRdb keeps only in-frame clones here, not all; method: immunoSEQ multiplex PCR. This sample has about 240,000 clones, with approximately 87% found just once. The clonotype was recovered from a man aged 60 to 69 with acute or convalescent COVID-19. V usage is TRBV28 and J usage is TRBJ1-3; D uncertain. Sequencing input: peripheral blood. Here the CDR3 reads CASSLATGGNTIYF. The CDR3 region has the DNA TGTGCCAGCAGTTTAGCGACTGGTGGAAACACCATATATTTT.